The 13 T cell receptor beta chains reported below all come from one sample, sequenced in a study of T cells in Graves' hyperthyroidism and ophthalmopathy. TCR beta CDR3 regions were amplified from RNA transcripts. Carried out on the TCR CDR3, a first-round RT-PCR used the HTBI primer set. MiXCR, run by TCRdb on the multiplex PCR reads, gives a single entry per CDR3 protein. In the table there are about 600,000 distinct CDR3 sequences, 13% to 15% of which are singletons. Sequencing was performed on blood. The origin of the receptors is a woman aged 45 to 65 with Graves' ophthalmopathy.

The chain uses TRBV7-3 and TRBJ1-2; 8 bases align to TRBD1. Looked up from germline, CDR1 is SGHTA and CDR2 is FQGTGA. V lost 4 bases, J lost 8 bases, and 9 bases stayed unmatched. The CDR3 sequence is 14 residues long. CDR3 amino acids: CASSSSGGALGYTF. Here the CDR3 DNA reads TGTGCCAGCAGCTCCTCAGGGGGCGCGCTGGGCTACACCTTC.

Many counts were recorded for this clonotype. This rearrangement joins TRBV5-6 to TRBJ2-5; the D is unclear. Trimming stripped 2 bases from V and 3 bases from J, with 8 bases between. The CDR3 has 13 residues. CDR1 is SGHDT, CDR2 YYEEEE, per germline. In nucleotides, the CDR3 is TGTGCCAGCAGCTTCTCAGCCGAAGAGACCCAGTACTTC. Residues: CASSFSAEETQYF.

This clonotype was recorded a few times. The rearrangement uses TRBV3-1 and TRBJ1-3; D is uncertain. The CDR3 is 19 residues long. V lost 1 base and J 0 bases, leaving 19 bases between the germline ends. Germline CDR1 and CDR2: LGHDT and YNNKEL (reference sequence). The CDR3 DNA sequence: TGTGCCAGCAGCCAAGTTTGGATGCGCCGCCAGAGCTCTGGAAACACCATATATTTT. This translates into CASSQVWMRRQSSGNTIYF.

As concerns this clonotype: This may be a read error: a much more frequent sequence differs by one nucleotide. The chain uses TRBV2 and TRBJ2-7; 11 bases are a match to TRBD1. Germline CDR1 SNHLY, CDR2 FYNNEI. CDR3 length equals 15 residues. CDR3 residues: CAGSDRDRGRREQYF. Here the CDR3 DNA reads TGTGCCGGCAGTGATCGGGACAGGGGGAGGAGGGAGCAGTACTTC.

This clonotype showed up just a few times. J is TRBJ2-1 and V is TRBV29-1; D not certain. The CDR3 runs 12 residues. V was shortened by 4 bases and J by 4 bases, with 8 bases between the two germline ends. Germline V gene lookup returns CDR1 SQVTM and CDR2 ANQGSEA. The CDR3 DNA reads as TGCAGCGTTGGGACCCTTTACAATGAGCAGTTCTTC. Translating it yields CSVGTLYNEQFF.

In its sample, this clonotype was seen a few times. V usage is TRBV28 and J usage is TRBJ2-7, with D perhaps matching TRBD1 (6 bases). The germline gives CDR1 MDHEN, CDR2 SYDVKM. This CDR3 is 13 amino acids long. The V end lost 6 bases, the J end lost 4 bases, and 13 bases lay between the germline ends. The CDR3 DNA is TGTGCCAGCAGCACCCGGGACAAGTACGAGCAGTACTTC. Translation gives CASSTRDKYEQYF. Full variable domain (outside the CDR3, taken from reference TRBV28 and TRBJ2-7): DVKVTQSSRYLVKRTGEKVFLECVQDMDHENMFWYRQDPGLGLRLIYFSYDVKMKEKGDIPEGYSVSREKKERFSLILESASTNQTSMYLCASSTRDKYEQYFGPGTRLTVT.

This clonotype was observed at least ten times. CDR3 bases: TGCAGTGCTAGAGATTTAGGGACAGGGGGTCACAATGAGCAGTTCTTC. Its protein is CSARDLGTGGHNEQFF. The rearrangement links TRBV20-1 to TRBJ2-1, with 11 bases matching TRBD1. Trimming cost V 0 bases and J 5 bases; bases outside gene matches: 6. Germline values: CDR1 DFQATT, CDR2 SNEGSKA (reference sequence). The CDR3 is 16 residues long.

This clonotype was detected ten times or more. The chain uses TRBV5-1 and TRBJ2-2, with no clear D. The ends were cut back, 0 bases at V and 7 bases at J, with 13 bases in the middle. Germline assignment: CDR1 SGHRS and CDR2 YFSETQ. The CDR3 is 15 residues long. In DNA, the CDR3 is TGCGCCAGCAGCTTGGACCCTAGGAGTGGCGGGGAGCTGTTTTTT. Protein sequence: CASSLDPRSGGELFF.

At least ten counts were recorded for this clonotype. CDR3 sequence: CAGAQSPSNEQFF. In nucleotides, the CDR3 is TGTGCCGGTGCCCAAAGCCCGTCAAATGAGCAGTTCTTC. This chain joins TRBV7-2 and TRBJ2-1; D uncertain. The germline V and J ends were trimmed by 11 bases and 7 bases, with 18 bases remaining between them. Looked up from germline, CDR1 is SGHTA and CDR2 is FQGNSA. The CDR3 loop spans 13 amino acids.

In its sample, this clonotype was seen many times. V usage is TRBV7-3 and J usage is TRBJ2-3; 7 nucleotides match TRBD2. The J segment lost 1 base and the V segment lost 1 base, leaving 2 bases of the junction unmatched. This CDR3 is 15 amino acids long. Germline CDR1 and CDR2: SGHTA and FQGTGA. CDR3 DNA: TGTGCCAGCAGCTTAAGTCTAGCGGGCACAGATACGCAGTATTTT. This sequence encodes CASSLSLAGTDTQYF. The full variable domain, with the rest looked up from reference TRBV7-3 and TRBJ2-3, is GAGVSQTPSNKVTEKGKYVELRCDPISGHTALYWYRQSLGQGPEFLIYFQGTGAADDSGLPNDRFFAVRPEGSVSTLKIQRTERGDSAVYLCASSLSLAGTDTQYFGPGTRLTVL.

This rearrangement joins TRBV19 to TRBJ1-5; D call uncertain. This CDR3 has 16 amino acids. From germline, CDR1 is LNHDA and CDR2 SQIVND (reference sequence). Trimming took 3 bases from V and 2 from J, leaving 14 bases between them. In nucleotides, the CDR3 is TGTGCCAGTAGTATCGGCTCCGGGTTCGGCAATCAGCCCCAGCATTTT. Its translation is CASSIGSGFGNQPQHF.

Notes on this clonotype: Germline is not matched at one junction end, which may reflect a read error. The chain recombines TRBV28 with TRBJ1-2, with TRBD1 matching 10 bases. CDR3 size: 16 residues. CDR1 and CDR2 from the germline V gene are MDHEN and SYDVKM. The CDR3 region is CASSPGTGDSLYGHTF. CDR3 nucleotide sequence: TGTGCCAGCAGTCCCGGGACAGGGGACTCACTCTATGGCCACACCTTC.

This clonotype was detected ten times or more. The chain employs TRBV5-5 and TRBJ2-5; the D gene is possibly TRBD2 (6 bases). This CDR3 is built from 16 residues. The germline V gene has CDR1 SGHKS and CDR2 YYEKEE (reference sequence). The V gene lost 0 bases and the J gene lost 1 base, with 13 bases spanning the gap. This CDR3 reads CASSLAPLATQETQYF. The CDR3 DNA reads TGTGCCAGCAGCTTGGCCCCGCTAGCGACCCAAGAGACCCAGTACTTC.